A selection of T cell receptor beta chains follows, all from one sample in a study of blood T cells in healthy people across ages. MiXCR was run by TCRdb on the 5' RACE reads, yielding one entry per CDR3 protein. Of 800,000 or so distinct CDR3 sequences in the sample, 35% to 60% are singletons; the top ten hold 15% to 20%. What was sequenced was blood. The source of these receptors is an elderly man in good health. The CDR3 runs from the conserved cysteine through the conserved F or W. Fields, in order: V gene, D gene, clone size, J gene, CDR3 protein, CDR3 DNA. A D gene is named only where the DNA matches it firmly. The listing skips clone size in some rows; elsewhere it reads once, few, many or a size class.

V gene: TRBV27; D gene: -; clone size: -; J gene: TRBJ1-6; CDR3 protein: CATGGSYNSPLHF; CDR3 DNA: TGTGCCACCGGGGGCTCCTATAATTCACCCCTCCACTTT
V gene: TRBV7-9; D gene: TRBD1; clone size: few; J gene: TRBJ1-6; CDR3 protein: CASSGQLYNSPLHF; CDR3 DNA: TGTGCCAGCTCGGGACAGCTGTATAATTCACCCCTCCACTTT
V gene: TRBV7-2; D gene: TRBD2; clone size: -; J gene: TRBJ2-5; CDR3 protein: CASSFSGRRETQYF; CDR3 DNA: TGTGCCAGCAGCTTTAGCGGGAGGAGGGAGACCCAGTACTTC
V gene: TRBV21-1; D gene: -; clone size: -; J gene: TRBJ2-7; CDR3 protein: CASSSAGQGSYEQYF; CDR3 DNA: TGTGCCAGCAGCAGCGCGGGACAGGGTTCCTACGAGCAGTACTTC
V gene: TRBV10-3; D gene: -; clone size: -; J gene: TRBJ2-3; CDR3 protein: CAISPGDTQYF; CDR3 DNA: TGTGCCATAAGTCCGGGAGATACGCAGTATTTT
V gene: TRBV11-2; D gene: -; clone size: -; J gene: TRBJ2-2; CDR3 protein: CASSLVWGTGELFF; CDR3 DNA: TGTGCCAGCAGCTTAGTGTGGGGCACCGGGGAGCTGTTTTTT
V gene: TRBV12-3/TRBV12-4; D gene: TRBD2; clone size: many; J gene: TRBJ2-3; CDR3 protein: CASSFLAGGSTDTQYF; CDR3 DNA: TGTGCCAGCAGTTTTCTGGCGGGAGGGAGCACAGATACGCAGTATTTT
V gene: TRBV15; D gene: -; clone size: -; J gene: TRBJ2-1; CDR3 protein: CATSRATSTQLNEQFF; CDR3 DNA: TGTGCCACCAGCAGAGCCACTAGTACTCAACTCAATGAGCAGTTCTTC
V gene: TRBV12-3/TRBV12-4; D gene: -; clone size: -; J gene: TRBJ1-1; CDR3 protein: CASSAGASGEAFF; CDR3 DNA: TGTGCCAGCAGTGCCGGAGCGAGCGGTGAAGCTTTCTTT
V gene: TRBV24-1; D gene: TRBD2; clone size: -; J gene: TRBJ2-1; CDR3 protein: CATREGVAGENEQFF; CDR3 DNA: TGTGCCACCAGGGAAGGAGTAGCGGGAGAAAACGAGCAGTTCTTC
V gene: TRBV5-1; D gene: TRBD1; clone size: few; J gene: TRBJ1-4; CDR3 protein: CASSFDRGPATNEKLFF; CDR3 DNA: TGCGCCAGCAGCTTTGACAGGGGACCTGCAACTAATGAAAAACTGTTTTTT
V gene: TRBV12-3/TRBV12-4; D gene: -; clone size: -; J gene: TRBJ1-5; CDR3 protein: CASSLHRNQPQHF; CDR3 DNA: TGTGCCAGCAGTTTACACCGCAATCAGCCCCAGCATTTT
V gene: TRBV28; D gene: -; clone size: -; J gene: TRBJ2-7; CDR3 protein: CASILRLAHGGEQYF; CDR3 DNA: TGTGCCAGCATCCTAAGGTTGGCCCACGGGGGTGAGCAGTACTTC
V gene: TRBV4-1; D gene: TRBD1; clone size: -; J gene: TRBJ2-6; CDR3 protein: CASSHGQGARGANVLTF; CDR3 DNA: TGCGCCAGCAGCCACGGACAGGGGGCGCGAGGGGCCAACGTCCTGACTTTC
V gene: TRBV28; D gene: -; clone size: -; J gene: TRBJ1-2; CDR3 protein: CASARGPYGYTF; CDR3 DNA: TGTGCCAGTGCGAGAGGCCCCTATGGCTACACCTTC
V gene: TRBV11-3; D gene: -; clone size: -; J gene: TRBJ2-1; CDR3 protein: CASSSRLSGTLYNGQFF; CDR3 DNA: TGTGCCAGCAGTTCCCGCTTATCGGGAACATTATACAATGGGCAGTTCTTC
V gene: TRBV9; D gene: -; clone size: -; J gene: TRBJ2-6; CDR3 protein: CASSAPGANVLTF; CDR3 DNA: TGTGCCAGCAGTGCACCTGGGGCCAACGTCCTGACTTTC
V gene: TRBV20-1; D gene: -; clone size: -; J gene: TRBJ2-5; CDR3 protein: CSATSSETQYF; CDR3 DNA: TGCAGTGCCACTAGTTCAGAGACCCAGTACTTC
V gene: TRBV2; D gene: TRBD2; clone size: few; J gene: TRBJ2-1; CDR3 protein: CASSERTSGPTGQFF; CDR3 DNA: TGTGCCAGCAGTGAAAGGACTAGCGGACCAACTGGGCAGTTCTTC
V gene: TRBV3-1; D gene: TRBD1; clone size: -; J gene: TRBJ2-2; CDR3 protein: CASSLTGGKDTGELFF; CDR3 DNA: TGTGCCAGCAGCCTCACAGGGGGAAAGGACACCGGGGAGCTGTTTTTT
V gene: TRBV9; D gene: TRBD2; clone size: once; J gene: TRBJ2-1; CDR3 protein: CTSSVEGSSGKDEQFF; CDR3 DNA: TGTACCAGCAGCGTAGAGGGGTCTAGCGGAAAGGATGAGCAGTTCTTC
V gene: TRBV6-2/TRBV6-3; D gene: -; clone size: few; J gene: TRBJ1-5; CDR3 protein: CASSYSSSGRNLYQPQHF; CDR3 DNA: TGTGCCAGCAGTTACTCGAGCTCAGGGCGTAATTTATATCAGCCCCAGCATTTT
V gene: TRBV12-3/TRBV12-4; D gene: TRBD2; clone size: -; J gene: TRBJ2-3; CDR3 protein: CASSSGRLTDTQYF; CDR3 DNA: TGTGCCAGCAGCTCCGGGAGGTTGACAGATACGCAGTATTTT
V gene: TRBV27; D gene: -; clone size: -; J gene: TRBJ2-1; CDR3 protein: CASSNGPSTFF; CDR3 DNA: TGTGCCAGCAGTAACGGACCGAGCACGTTCTTC
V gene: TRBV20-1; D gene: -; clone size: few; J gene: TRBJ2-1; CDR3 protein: CSASGLVLNEQFF; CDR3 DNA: TGCAGTGCTTCAGGACTTGTACTCAATGAGCAGTTCTTC
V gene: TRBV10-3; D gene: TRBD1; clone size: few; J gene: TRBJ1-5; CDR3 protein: CAIRGQGDQPQHF; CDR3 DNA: TGTGCCATCAGGGGACAGGGAGATCAGCCCCAGCATTTT
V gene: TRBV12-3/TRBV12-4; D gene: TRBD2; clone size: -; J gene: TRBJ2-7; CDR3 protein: CASSIAGGTYEQYF; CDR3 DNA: TGTGCCAGCAGTATAGCGGGGGGAACCTACGAGCAGTACTTC
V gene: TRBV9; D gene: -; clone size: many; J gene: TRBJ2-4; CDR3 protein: CASSATVAKNIQYF; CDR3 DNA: TGTGCCAGCAGCGCGACTGTAGCCAAAAACATTCAGTACTTC
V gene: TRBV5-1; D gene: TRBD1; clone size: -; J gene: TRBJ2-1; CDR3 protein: CASRRDRGGVNEQFF; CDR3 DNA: TGCGCCAGCCGCAGGGACAGGGGAGGTGTAAATGAGCAGTTCTTC
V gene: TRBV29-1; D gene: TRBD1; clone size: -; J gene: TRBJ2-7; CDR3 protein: CSVAQGARYKQYF; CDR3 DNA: TGCAGCGTTGCCCAGGGGGCTCGTTACAAGCAGTACTTC
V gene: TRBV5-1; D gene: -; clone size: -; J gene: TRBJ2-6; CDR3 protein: CASSFGGGGANVLTF; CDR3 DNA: TGCGCCAGCAGCTTCGGAGGAGGTGGGGCCAACGTCCTGACTTTC
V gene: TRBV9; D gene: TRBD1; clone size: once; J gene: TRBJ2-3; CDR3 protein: CASSVAGQGAGDTQYF; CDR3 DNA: TGTGCCAGCAGCGTAGCTGGACAGGGGGCAGGAGATACGCAGTATTTT
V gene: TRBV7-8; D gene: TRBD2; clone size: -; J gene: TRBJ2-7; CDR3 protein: CASSSTSGVNIYEQYF; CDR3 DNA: TGTGCCAGCAGCTCGACTAGCGGGGTCAACATCTACGAGCAGTACTTC
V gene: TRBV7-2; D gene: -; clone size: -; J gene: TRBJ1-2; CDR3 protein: CASSLAGQYYGYTF; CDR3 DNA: TGTGCCAGCAGCTTAGCGGGTCAGTACTATGGCTACACCTTC
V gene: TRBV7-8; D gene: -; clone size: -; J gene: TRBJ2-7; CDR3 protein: CASSQHGGAYEQYF; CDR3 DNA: TGTGCCAGCAGCCAACATGGGGGAGCCTACGAGCAGTACTTC
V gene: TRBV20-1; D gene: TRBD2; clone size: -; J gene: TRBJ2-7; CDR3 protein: CSARGEAGASYEQYF; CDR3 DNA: TGCAGTGCTAGAGGGGAAGCGGGAGCATCCTACGAGCAGTACTTC
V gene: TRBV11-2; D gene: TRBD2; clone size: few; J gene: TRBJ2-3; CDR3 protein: CASSSRGVGFTDTQYF; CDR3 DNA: TGTGCCAGCAGCTCACGGGGGGTCGGGTTCACAGATACGCAGTATTTT
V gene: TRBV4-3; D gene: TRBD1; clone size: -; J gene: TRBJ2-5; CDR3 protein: CACSRTGVQETQYF; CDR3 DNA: TGCGCCTGCAGCCGGACAGGGGTCCAAGAGACCCAGTACTTC
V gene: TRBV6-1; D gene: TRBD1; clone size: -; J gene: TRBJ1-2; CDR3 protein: CASSEWGTGVAGYTF; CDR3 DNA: TGTGCCAGCAGTGAATGGGGGACAGGGGTCGCTGGCTACACCTTC
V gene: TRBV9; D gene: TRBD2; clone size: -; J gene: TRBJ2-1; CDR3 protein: CASSRTSGDTYNEQFF; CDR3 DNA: TGTGCCAGCAGCCGAACTAGCGGGGACACCTACAATGAGCAGTTCTTC
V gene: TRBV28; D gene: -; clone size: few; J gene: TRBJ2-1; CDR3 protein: CASGRVLLATSNEQFF; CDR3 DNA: TGTGCCAGCGGACGAGTGCTGCTAGCGACTTCCAATGAGCAGTTCTTC
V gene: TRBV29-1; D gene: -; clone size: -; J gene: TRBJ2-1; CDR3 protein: CSVENVREQFF; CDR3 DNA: TGCAGCGTTGAAAACGTTCGGGAGCAGTTCTTC
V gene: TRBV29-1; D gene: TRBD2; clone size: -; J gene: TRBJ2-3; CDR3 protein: CSASLTSGGEDTQYF; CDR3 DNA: TGCAGCGCCTCGTTAACTAGCGGAGGGGAAGATACGCAGTATTTT
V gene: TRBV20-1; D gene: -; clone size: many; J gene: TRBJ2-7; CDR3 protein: CSAKYLGSYEQYF; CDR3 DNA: TGCAGTGCTAAATACCTGGGGTCCTACGAGCAGTACTTC
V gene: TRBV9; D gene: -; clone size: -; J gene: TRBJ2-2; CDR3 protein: CAGSRAGPGELFF; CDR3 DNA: TGTGCCGGCAGCAGAGCGGGTCCCGGGGAGCTGTTTTTT
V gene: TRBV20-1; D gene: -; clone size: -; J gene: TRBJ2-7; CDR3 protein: CSAPSGRAYEQYF; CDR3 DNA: TGCAGTGCCCCCTCGGGTCGAGCCTACGAGCAGTACTTC
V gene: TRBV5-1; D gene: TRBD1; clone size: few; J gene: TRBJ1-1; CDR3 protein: CASSQTQGVPEAFF; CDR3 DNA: TGCGCCAGCAGCCAAACTCAGGGGGTCCCTGAAGCTTTCTTT
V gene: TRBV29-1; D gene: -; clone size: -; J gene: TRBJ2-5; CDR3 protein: CSVKGQVSSYNEQYF; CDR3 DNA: TGCAGCGTTAAGGGCCAGGTCAGCTCCTACAATGAGCAGTACTTC
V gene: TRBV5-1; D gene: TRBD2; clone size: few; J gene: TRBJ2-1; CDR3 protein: CASSSGLAGGIQFF; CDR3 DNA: TGCGCCAGCAGCTCGGGACTAGCGGGAGGTATTCAGTTCTTC
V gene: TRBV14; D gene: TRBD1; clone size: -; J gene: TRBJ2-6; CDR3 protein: CASSFRTGGTGANVLTF; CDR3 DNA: TGTGCCAGCAGCTTCCGGACAGGGGGCACTGGGGCCAACGTCCTGACTTTC
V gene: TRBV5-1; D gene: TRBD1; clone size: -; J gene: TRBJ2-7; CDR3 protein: CASSVTGMAYEQYF; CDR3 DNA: TGCGCCAGCAGCGTGACAGGGATGGCCTACGAGCAGTACTTC
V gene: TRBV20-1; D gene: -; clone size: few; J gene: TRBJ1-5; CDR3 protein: CSARDPVRGQPQHF; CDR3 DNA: TGCAGTGCTAGAGATCCTGTTCGGGGACAGCCCCAGCATTTT
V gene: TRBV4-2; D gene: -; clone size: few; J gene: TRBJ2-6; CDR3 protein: CASSRTYSGANVLTF; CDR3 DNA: TGTGCCAGCAGCCGCACCTACTCTGGGGCCAACGTCCTGACTTTC